The clone carrying this T cell receptor beta chain was counted once. The sample comes from a study of technical replicates of blood from several donors. Germline loops: CDR1 SGHDT, CDR2 YYEEEE. The CDR3 sequence is 15 residues long. V shed 3 bases, J shed 7 bases, and the junction held 12 bases outside the gene matches. The data were produced by immunoSEQ multiplex PCR, yet TCRdb's version contains in-frame clones alone and is incomplete. The sample gives tens of thousands of clones, 90% to 97% of which show up once; approximately 0.37% is in the top ten. Source material: T cells isolated from PBMCs. The origin of this receptor is a human donor in good health. V gene TRBV5-6 combines with J gene TRBJ2-7; 8 nucleotides align to TRBD1. CDR3 protein: CASSYLTGGSREQYF. CDR3 in DNA: TGTGCCAGCAGCTATCTAACAGGGGGTTCTAGAGAGCAGTACTTC.